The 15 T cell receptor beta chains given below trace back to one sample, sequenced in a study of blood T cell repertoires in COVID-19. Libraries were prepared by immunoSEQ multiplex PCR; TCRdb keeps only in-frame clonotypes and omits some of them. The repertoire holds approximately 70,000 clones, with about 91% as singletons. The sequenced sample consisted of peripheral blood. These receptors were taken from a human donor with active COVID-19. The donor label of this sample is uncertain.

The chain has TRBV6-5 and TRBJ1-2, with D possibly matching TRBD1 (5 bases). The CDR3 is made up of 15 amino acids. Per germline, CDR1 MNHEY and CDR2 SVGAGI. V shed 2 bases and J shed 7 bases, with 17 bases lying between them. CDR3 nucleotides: TGTGCCAGCAGTTACGCTCCCGGGGGTCGGTTTGGCTACACCTTC. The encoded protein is CASSYAPGGRFGYTF.

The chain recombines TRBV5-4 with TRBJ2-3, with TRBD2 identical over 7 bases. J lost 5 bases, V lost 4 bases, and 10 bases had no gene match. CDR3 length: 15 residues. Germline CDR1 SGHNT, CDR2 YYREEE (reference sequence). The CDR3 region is CASSNPDWGGDTQYF. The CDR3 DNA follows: TGTGCCAGCAGCAACCCCGATTGGGGGGGAGATACGCAGTATTTT.

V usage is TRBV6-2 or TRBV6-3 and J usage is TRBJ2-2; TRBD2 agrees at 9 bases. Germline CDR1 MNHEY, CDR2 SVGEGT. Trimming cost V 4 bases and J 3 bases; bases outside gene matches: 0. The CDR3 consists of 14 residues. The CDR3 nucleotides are TGTGCCAGCAGTTGGACTAGCGACACCGGGGAGCTGTTTTTT. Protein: CASSWTSDTGELFF.

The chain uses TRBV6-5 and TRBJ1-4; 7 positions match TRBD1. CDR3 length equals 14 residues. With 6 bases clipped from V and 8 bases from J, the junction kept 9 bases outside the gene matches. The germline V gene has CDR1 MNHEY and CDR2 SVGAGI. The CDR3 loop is CASSPGGLMEKLFF. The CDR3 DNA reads TGTGCCAGCAGCCCAGGGGGATTGATGGAAAAACTGTTTTTT.

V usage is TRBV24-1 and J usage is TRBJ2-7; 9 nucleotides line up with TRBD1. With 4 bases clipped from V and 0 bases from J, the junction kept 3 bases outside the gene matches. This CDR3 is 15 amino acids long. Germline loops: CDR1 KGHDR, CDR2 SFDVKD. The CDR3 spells CATSDRDRDSYEQYF. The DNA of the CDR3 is TGTGCCACCAGTGACCGGGACAGGGACTCCTACGAGCAGTACTTC.

The CDR3 region has the DNA TGTGCCAGCAGTTTAGGGGGACAGTATGGTGGCTACACCTTC. This encodes CASSLGGQYGGYTF. This chain joins TRBV28 and TRBJ1-2, with 7 positions matching TRBD1. Germline V gene data show CDR1 as MDHEN and CDR2 as SYDVKM. The CDR3 loop spans 14 amino acids. Trimming removed 2 bases from V and 7 bases from J; junction bases left unmatched: 7.

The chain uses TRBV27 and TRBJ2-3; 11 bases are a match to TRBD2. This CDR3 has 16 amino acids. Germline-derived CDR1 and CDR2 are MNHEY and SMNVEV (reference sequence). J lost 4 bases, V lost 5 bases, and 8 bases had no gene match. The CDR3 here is CASSDGLAGDADTQYF. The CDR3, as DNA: TGTGCCAGCAGTGACGGACTAGCGGGTGATGCAGATACGCAGTATTTT.

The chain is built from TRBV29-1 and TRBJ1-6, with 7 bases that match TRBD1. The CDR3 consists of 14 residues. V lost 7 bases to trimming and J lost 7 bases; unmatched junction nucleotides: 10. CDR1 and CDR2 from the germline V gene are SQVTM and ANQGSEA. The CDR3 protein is CSGRPDRENSPLHF. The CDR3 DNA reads TGCAGCGGGCGACCCGACAGGGAGAATTCACCCCTCCACTTT. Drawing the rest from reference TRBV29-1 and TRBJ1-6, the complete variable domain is SAVISQKPSRDICQRGTSLTIQCQVDSQVTMMFWYRQQPGQSLTLIATANQGSEATYESGFVIDKFPISRPNLTFSTLTVSNMSPEDSSIYLCSGRPDRENSPLHFGNGTRLTVT.

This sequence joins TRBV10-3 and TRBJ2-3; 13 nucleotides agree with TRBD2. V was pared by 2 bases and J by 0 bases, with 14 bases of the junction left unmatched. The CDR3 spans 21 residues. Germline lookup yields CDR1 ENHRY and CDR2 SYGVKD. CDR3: CAISEPTSRTSGSRSTDTQYF. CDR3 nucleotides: TGTGCCATCAGTGAGCCGACTAGTCGGACTAGCGGGAGTCGGAGCACAGATACGCAGTATTTT.

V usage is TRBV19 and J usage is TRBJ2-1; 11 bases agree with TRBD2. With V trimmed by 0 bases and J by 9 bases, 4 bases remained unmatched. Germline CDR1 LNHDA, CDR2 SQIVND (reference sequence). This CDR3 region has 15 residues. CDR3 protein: CASSIDTSGSSEQFF. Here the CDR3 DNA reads TGTGCCAGTAGTATAGATACTAGCGGGAGCAGTGAGCAGTTCTTC.

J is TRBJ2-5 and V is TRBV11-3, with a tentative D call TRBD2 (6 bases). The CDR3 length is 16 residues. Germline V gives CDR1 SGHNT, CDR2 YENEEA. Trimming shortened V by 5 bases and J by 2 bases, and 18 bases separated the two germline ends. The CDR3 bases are TGTGCCAGCAGCCTCCCTCCGGCTAGCGAACAAGAGACCCAGTACTTC. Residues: CASSLPPASEQETQYF.

In DNA, the CDR3 is TGTGCCACCAGTGACGACGGTCGGGGAGATACGCAGTATTTT. Amino acid sequence: CATSDDGRGDTQYF. The chain uses TRBV24-1 and TRBJ2-3; maybe TRBD2 (5 bases). CDR1 is KGHDR and CDR2 is SFDVKD in the germline V gene. Trimming left V 4 bases short and J 5 bases short, with 12 bases between. The CDR3 consists of 14 residues.

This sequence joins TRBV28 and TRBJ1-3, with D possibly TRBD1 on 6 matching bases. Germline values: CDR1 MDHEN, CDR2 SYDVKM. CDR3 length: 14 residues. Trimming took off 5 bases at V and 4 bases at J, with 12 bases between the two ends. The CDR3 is CASSPGQSGNTIYF. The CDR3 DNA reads TGTGCCAGCAGTCCAGGACAGTCCGGAAACACCATATATTTT.

CDR3 in DNA: TGCAGTGCAACACAGGGACAGCCCCAGCATTTT. This sequence encodes CSATQGQPQHF. The rearrangement links TRBV20-1 to TRBJ1-5; possibly TRBD1 for D (6 bases). Germline CDR1 is DFQATT and CDR2 is SNEGSKA (reference sequence). Trimming pared 6 bases from V and 7 bases from J, leaving 10 bases between. CDR3 length equals 11 residues.

CDR3 sequence (DNA): TGTGCCAGCTCATACACAGGGGATGAGCAGTACTTC. This sequence encodes CASSYTGDEQYF. The J gene is TRBJ2-7, the V gene TRBV18; 7 bases line up with TRBD1. The CDR3 loop spans 12 amino acids. From germline, CDR1 is KGHSH and CDR2 LQKENI. V shed 5 bases, J shed 7 bases, and the junction held 5 bases outside the gene matches.